A selection of T cell receptor beta chains follows, all from one sample in a study of blood T cell repertoires in COVID-19. The protocol was immunoSEQ multiplex PCR, while the TCRdb copy is restricted to in-frame clones and leaves out a portion. The sample holds 84,000 or so clones, around 80% seen once. Sequenced input: peripheral blood. The receptors were sampled from a woman older than 75 with acute or convalescent COVID-19. CDR3s include the opening cysteine and the closing phenylalanine or tryptophan. The D gene is left open where the match is weak. Clone size is stated in some rows and not others, as once, few, many or a class when expanded.

j_call | clone_size | v_call | d_call | cdr3_aa | cdr3_nt
TRBJ2-2 | . | TRBV6-1 | . | CASSEVTADRELFF | TGTGCCAGCAGTGAAGTGACAGCCGATCGGGAGCTGTTTTTT
TRBJ1-1 | . | TRBV5-1 | TRBD1 | CASSWGQGAGTEAFF | TGCGCCAGCAGCTGGGGACAGGGGGCTGGCACTGAAGCTTTCTTT
TRBJ1-4 | . | TRBV6-6 | TRBD1 | CASRLDRVEKKLFF | TGTGCCAGCAGACTAGACAGGGTAGAGAAAAAACTGTTTTTT
TRBJ2-5 | once | TRBV5-1 | TRBD1 | CASSLALGTEETQYF | TGCGCCAGCAGCTTGGCCCTCGGGACAGAAGAGACCCAGTACTTC
TRBJ2-7 | few | TRBV5-8 | TRBD1 | CASSRYYRDSTYEQYF | TGTGCCAGCAGTCGCTATTACCGGGACAGTACCTACGAGCAGTACTTC
TRBJ2-3 | . | TRBV3-1/TRBV3-2 | TRBD2 | CASSQGSVAGTDTQYF | TGTGCCAGCAGCCAAGGGTCAGTAGCGGGAACAGATACGCAGTATTTT
TRBJ2-3 | . | TRBV18 | TRBD1 | CASSPWGQSTDTQYF | TGTGCCAGCTCACCATGGGGACAGAGCACAGATACGCAGTATTTT
TRBJ2-7 | few | TRBV28 | TRBD1 | CASSLSGTGGSYEQYF | TGTGCCAGCAGTTTATCCGGGACAGGGGGCTCCTACGAGCAGTACTTC
TRBJ1-1 | . | TRBV6-1 | . | CASSEPGARTEAFF | TGTGCCAGCAGTGAGCCAGGGGCTCGGACTGAAGCTTTCTTT
TRBJ2-3 | . | TRBV2 | TRBD1 | CASRATGGPQDTQYF | TGTGCCAGCAGGGCGACAGGGGGCCCTCAAGATACGCAGTATTTT
TRBJ2-1 | . | TRBV5-6 | TRBD2 | CASRGAGLAGNEQFF | TGTGCCAGCAGGGGGGCGGGACTAGCGGGGAATGAGCAGTTCTTC
TRBJ1-2 | . | TRBV6-5 | . | CASSTGGARYGYTF | TGTGCCAGCAGTACCGGGGGGGCGCGCTATGGCTACACCTTC
TRBJ2-5 | . | TRBV6-5 | TRBD1 | CASSLGQGIEETQYF | TGTGCCAGCAGTCTCGGACAGGGAATAGAGGAGACCCAGTACTTC
TRBJ2-3 | . | TRBV7-2 | TRBD2 | CASSFTGLAGRTDTQYF | TGTGCCAGCAGCTTTACGGGACTAGCGGGCCGCACAGATACGCAGTATTTT
TRBJ2-7 | once | TRBV2 | TRBD2 | CASTEREGSYEQYF | TGTGCCAGCACCGAGCGGGAAGGCTCCTACGAGCAGTACTTC
TRBJ2-7 | . | TRBV6-5 | . | CASSIGGSSYEQYF | TGTGCCAGCAGTATCGGGGGTTCGTCTTACGAGCAGTACTTC
TRBJ2-1 | . | TRBV4-1 | TRBD2 | CASSQEGPGLAGAEISYNEQFF | TGCGCCAGCAGCCAAGAAGGGCCGGGACTAGCGGGGGCGGAGATCTCCTACAATGAGCAGTTCTTC
TRBJ1-4 | . | TRBV5-1 | TRBD1 | CASSLQGRGEKLFF | TGCGCCAGCAGCTTACAGGGGAGAGGGGAAAAACTGTTTTTT
TRBJ2-7 | . | TRBV7-9 | TRBD1 | CASSLGTGSEQYF | TGTGCCAGCAGCTTAGGGACAGGGAGCGAGCAGTACTTC
TRBJ2-1 | . | TRBV3-1/TRBV3-2 | . | CASSQDALVSSYNEQFF | TGTGCCAGCAGCCAAGACGCCCTGGTTAGCTCCTACAATGAGCAGTTCTTC
TRBJ2-7 | . | TRBV21-1 | . | CASSKAGGHYEQYF | TGTGCCAGCAGCAAAGCGGGGGGGCATTACGAGCAGTACTTC
TRBJ2-1 | . | TRBV24-1 | . | CATSDPGTPEFHNEQFF | TGTGCCACCAGTGATCCCGGGACTCCCGAATTCCACAATGAGCAGTTCTTC
TRBJ2-1 | . | TRBV5-1 | . | CASSLAGETYNEQFF | TGCGCCAGCAGCTTGGCGGGGGAGACCTACAATGAGCAGTTCTTC
TRBJ2-5 | . | TRBV20-1 | . | CSASSGAQETQYF | TGCAGTGCTAGTTCAGGGGCTCAAGAGACCCAGTACTTC
TRBJ2-1 | . | TRBV5-4 | TRBD2 | CASRAGTSGAHNEQFF | TGTGCCAGCAGGGCCGGGACTAGCGGGGCCCACAATGAGCAGTTCTTC
TRBJ2-7 | . | TRBV29-1 | . | CSAGRAPSYPTINYEQYF | TGCAGCGCCGGCCGAGCACCCTCTTACCCCACCATAAACTACGAGCAGTACTTC
TRBJ2-7 | few | TRBV18 | TRBD1 | CASSPGTGPYEQYF | TGTGCCAGCTCACCCGGGACAGGGCCTTACGAGCAGTACTTC
TRBJ1-4 | . | TRBV5-1 | TRBD1 | CASSRDRGNEKLFF | TGCGCCAGCAGCCGGGACAGGGGAAATGAAAAACTGTTTTTT
TRBJ1-1 | . | TRBV6-5 | . | CAITGHLNTEAFF | TGTGCCATCACCGGACACTTGAACACTGAAGCTTTCTTT
TRBJ1-1 | . | TRBV5-4 | TRBD1 | CASSPRSGGTGTEAFF | TGTGCCAGCAGCCCCAGATCAGGGGGTACGGGGACTGAAGCTTTCTTT
TRBJ2-7 | . | TRBV11-2 | . | CASSPDPNSYEQYF | TGTGCCAGCAGCCCCGATCCTAACAGTTACGAGCAGTACTTC
TRBJ2-1 | . | TRBV24-1 | TRBD2 | CATSDISGRAYNEQFF | TGTGCCACCAGTGATATCAGCGGGAGGGCCTACAATGAGCAGTTCTTC
TRBJ1-2 | once | TRBV5-1 | TRBD1 | CASSQGTGNYGYTF | TGCGCCAGCAGCCAGGGGACAGGGAACTATGGCTACACCTTC
TRBJ1-3 | . | TRBV6-5 | . | CASTEHLGSGNTIYF | TGTGCCAGCACCGAGCACCTCGGCTCTGGAAACACCATATATTTT
TRBJ2-7 | . | TRBV6-5 | . | CASSYILDSYEQYF | TGTGCCAGCAGTTACATTCTGGACAGCTACGAGCAGTACTTC
TRBJ2-1 | . | TRBV13 | TRBD2 | CASSPRTSGGNEQFF | TGTGCCAGCAGCCCGAGGACTAGCGGGGGGAATGAGCAGTTCTTC
TRBJ2-1 | . | TRBV5-1 | TRBD2 | CASSFPLAGGFKSYNEQFF | TGCGCCAGCAGCTTTCCCCTAGCGGGAGGGTTCAAATCCTACAATGAGCAGTTCTTC
TRBJ2-7 | . | TRBV12-3/TRBV12-4 | . | CASSPSYEQYF | TGTGCCAGCAGTCCGTCCTACGAGCAGTACTTC
TRBJ2-3 | . | TRBV10-3 | . | CATSVTDISTDTQYF | TGTGCCACCAGTGTAACGGACATAAGCACAGATACGCAGTATTTT
TRBJ1-2 | . | TRBV28 | TRBD1 | CASSSEGANNYGYTF | TGTGCCAGCAGTTCTGAGGGGGCAAATAACTATGGCTACACCTTC
TRBJ2-7 | once | TRBV5-8 | . | CASSFSGEQYF | TGTGCCAGCAGCTTTAGCGGAGAGCAGTACTTC
TRBJ1-2 | . | TRBV29-1 | TRBD1 | CSVEVSGQGGYGYTF | TGCAGCGTTGAAGTTTCGGGACAGGGCGGCTATGGCTACACCTTC
TRBJ2-3 | . | TRBV6-1 | . | CATWQDTDTQYF | TGTGCCACCTGGCAGGACACAGATACGCAGTATTTT
TRBJ2-2 | . | TRBV15 | . | CATRGFGTGELFF | TGTGCCACCCGAGGTTTCGGCACCGGGGAGCTGTTTTTT